This entry lists 20 T cell receptor beta chains sequenced from one sample in a study of blood T cell repertoires in COVID-19. The data were produced by immunoSEQ multiplex PCR, yet TCRdb's version contains in-frame clones alone and is incomplete. The sample has tens of thousands of clones; about 88% are singletons. The specimen sequenced was peripheral blood. These receptors were collected from a man in his 70s with acute or convalescent COVID-19.

This clone was seen once. CDR3 nucleotide sequence: TGTGCCAGCAGCACAAACCAGGGGTACGAGCAGTACTTC. Amino acid sequence: CASSTNQGYEQYF. The chain uses TRBV7-2 and TRBJ2-7; D may be TRBD1 (6 bases). CDR1 and CDR2 from the germline V gene are SGHTA and FQGNSA. CDR3 length equals 13 residues. Deletions cut 5 bases from V and 4 bases from J, with 12 bases between.

The V and J genes are TRBV5-1 and TRBJ2-7; TRBD1 matches 12 bases. J gave up 5 bases and V 7 bases, and 10 bases lay outside the gene matches. The CDR3 consists of 15 residues. Germline V gene data show CDR1 as SGHRS and CDR2 as YFSETQ. CDR3 DNA: TGCGCCAGCTGTAAGACCGGGACAGGGGGCGACGAGCAGTACTTC. Protein product: CASCKTGTGGDEQYF. Full variable domain (missing parts from reference TRBV5-1 and TRBJ2-7): KAGVTQTPRYLIKTRGQQVTLSCSPISGHRSVSWYQQTPGQGLQFLFEYFSETQRNKGNFPGRFSGRQFSNSRSEMNVSTLELGDSALYLCASCKTGTGGDEQYFGPGTRLTVT.

J is TRBJ1-2 and V is TRBV19; TRBD1 matches at 7 bases. This CDR3 contains 15 residues. V lost 7 bases and J lost 3; bases outside the gene matches: 11. Germline V gene lookup returns CDR1 LNHDA and CDR2 SQIVND (reference sequence). The chain's CDR3 is CASTPMQGVYYGYTF. The CDR3 DNA follows: TGTGCCAGTACTCCAATGCAGGGGGTTTACTATGGCTACACCTTC.

CDR3 nucleotides: TGTGCCAGCAGCTTGCAGGGGGCAAAAGGAAACACCATATATTTT. Amino acids: CASSLQGAKGNTIYF. J is TRBJ1-3 and V is TRBV7-2, with 8 bases matching TRBD1. CDR1 and CDR2 from the germline V gene are SGHTA and FQGNSA. The CDR3 covers 15 residues. V lost 3 bases to trimming and J lost 4 bases; unmatched junction nucleotides: 5.

This chain joins TRBV2 and TRBJ1-2, with a possible D match to TRBD1 (5 bases). Germline V gene data show CDR1 as SNHLY and CDR2 as FYNNEI. V gave up 3 bases and J gave up 8 bases, with 10 bases separating them. The CDR3 runs 12 residues. The CDR3 nucleotides are TGTGCCAGCAGTGACAGGGCGGGGGGCTACACCTTC. This encodes CASSDRAGGYTF.

The chain joins TRBV28 to TRBJ2-3; D is perhaps TRBD2 (6 bases). The CDR3 sequence is 21 residues long. Germline CDR1 and CDR2: MDHEN and SYDVKM. V dropped 8 bases and J dropped 0 bases, with 33 bases sitting between them. CDR3: CASEPTIMGRSRDSSTDTQYF. The CDR3 DNA reads TGTGCCAGCGAACCGACAATCATGGGGAGGTCCCGCGATTCTAGCACAGATACGCAGTATTTT. The variable domain in full, completed from reference TRBV28 and TRBJ2-3, reads DVKVTQSSRYLVKRTGEKVFLECVQDMDHENMFWYRQDPGLGLRLIYFSYDVKMKEKGDIPEGYSVSREKKERFSLILESASTNQTSMYLCASEPTIMGRSRDSSTDTQYFGPGTRLTVL.

This chain joins TRBV6-2 or TRBV6-3 and TRBJ1-5, with D maybe TRBD1 (6 bases). V lost 3 bases to trimming and J lost 2 bases, with 17 bases between them. Per the germline V gene, CDR1 is MNHEY and CDR2 is SVGEGT. This CDR3 has 17 amino acids. CDR3 in DNA: TGTGCCAGCAGTTATGTGACAGGAAGGATCGGCAATCAGCCCCAGCATTTT. Amino acids: CASSYVTGRIGNQPQHF.

The chain employs TRBV20-1 and TRBJ1-1; maybe TRBD1 (5 bases). From germline, CDR1 is DFQATT and CDR2 SNEGSKA (reference sequence). V was shortened by 6 bases and J by 7 bases, with 12 bases between the two germline ends. This CDR3 is built from 11 residues. The CDR3 nucleotides are TGCAGTGCCTCGGCGGGGCATGAAGCTTTCTTT. Translated, it gives CSASAGHEAFF.

V gene TRBV12-5 combines with J gene TRBJ1-1; D is undetermined. This CDR3 spans 16 amino acids. Germline V gene lookup returns CDR1 LGHNT and CDR2 FRNRAP. The V gene lost 2 bases and the J gene lost 7 bases, with 20 bases spanning the gap. The CDR3, as DNA: TGTGCTAGTGGTTTGTTCCTACTAGGGAGAACGGGTGAAGCTTTCTTT. Translating gives CASGLFLLGRTGEAFF.

The chain employs TRBV19 and TRBJ2-5; TRBD1 matches at 10 bases. Germline CDR1 LNHDA, CDR2 SQIVND (reference sequence). The V gene end was trimmed by 0 bases and the J gene end by 5 bases; junction bases not matched to a gene: 6. The CDR3 is made up of 16 amino acids. CDR3 nucleotide sequence: TGTGCCAGTAGTATAGATCCGACAGGGGGCTTTGAGACCCAGTACTTC. Its protein is CASSIDPTGGFETQYF.

The gene calls are TRBV6-2 or TRBV6-3 and TRBJ2-5, with no clear D. V was clipped by 6 bases and J by 5 bases, with 7 bases between them. The CDR3 is 11 residues long. Per germline, CDR1 MNHEY and CDR2 SVGEGT. The CDR3 is CASSVRETQYF. The CDR3 bases are TGTGCCAGCAGCGTACGGGAGACCCAGTACTTC.

This clone is medium-sized. This chain connects TRBV2 to TRBJ1-2, with unresolved D. Looked up from germline, CDR1 is SNHLY and CDR2 is FYNNEI. V was clipped by 3 bases and J by 4 bases, with 12 bases between them. The CDR3 length is 14 residues. CDR3 amino acids: CASSETTSSYGYTF. Written as DNA, the CDR3 is TGTGCCAGCAGTGAGACAACTTCTTCCTATGGCTACACCTTC. The full variable domain, in which reference TRBV2 and TRBJ1-2 provide the parts outside the CDR3, is EPEVTQTPSHQVTQMGQEVILRCVPISNHLYFYWYRQILGQKVEFLVSFYNNEISEKSEIFDDQFSVERPDGSNFTLKIRSTKLEDSAMYFCASSETTSSYGYTFGSGTRLTVV.

This clone has only one observation. This chain uses TRBV6-5 with TRBJ1-3, with a possible D match to TRBD1 (6 bases). The CDR3 consists of 13 residues. With 6 bases removed from V and 0 bases from J, the gap between germline ends came to 6 bases. Germline V gives CDR1 MNHEY, CDR2 SVGAGI. The CDR3 sequence: CASRDSSGNTIYF. As DNA, the CDR3 is TGTGCCAGCAGGGACAGCTCTGGAAACACCATATATTTT.

This chain joins TRBV10-3 and TRBJ1-3, with TRBD1 matching 8 bases. With V trimmed by 3 bases and J by 8 bases, 9 bases remained unmatched. The CDR3 has 15 residues. CDR1 is ENHRY, CDR2 SYGVKD, per germline. The CDR3 DNA reads as TGTGCCATCAGTGACAACAGGGGGTTACTGGACACCATATATTTT. The encoded protein is CAISDNRGLLDTIYF.

The V gene is TRBV18, the J gene TRBJ2-3; the D is unclear. Deletions cut 2 bases from V and 0 bases from J, with 9 bases between. Per germline, CDR1 KGHSH and CDR2 LQKENI. This CDR3 comprises 15 residues. The CDR3 is CASSPIAASTDTQYF. As DNA, the CDR3 is TGTGCCAGCTCACCAATAGCAGCTAGCACAGATACGCAGTATTTT.

V gene TRBV5-8 combines with J gene TRBJ2-4; tentatively, D is TRBD1 (5 bases). V lost 2 bases to trimming and J lost 10 bases, with 13 bases between them. The CDR3 totals 13 residues. Germline CDR1 SGHTS, CDR2 YDEGEE. The DNA for the CDR3 is TGTGCCAGCAGCTTCTGGAGACAGTCTATTCAGTACTTC. Translating it yields CASSFWRQSIQYF.

The rearrangement uses TRBV18 and TRBJ2-1; D unclear. V was pared by 2 bases and J by 4 bases, with 9 bases between. CDR1 is KGHSH and CDR2 is LQKENI in the germline V gene. The CDR3 consists of 14 residues. The CDR3 here is CASSPGQVYNEQFF. In nucleotides, the CDR3 is TGTGCCAGCTCACCAGGGCAGGTTTACAATGAGCAGTTCTTC.

The V and J genes are TRBV19 and TRBJ2-1; perhaps TRBD2 as D (6 bases). The germline CDR1 and CDR2 sequences are LNHDA and SQIVND (reference sequence). The CDR3 extends over 17 amino acids. V was trimmed by 1 base and J by 0 bases, leaving 13 bases between them. The CDR3 region has the DNA TGTGCCAGTAGTATAGCCCCAGGGCGGGGCTCCTACAATGAGCAGTTCTTC. Protein sequence: CASSIAPGRGSYNEQFF.

The chain has TRBV7-9 and TRBJ2-3; 11 bases agree with TRBD2. CDR1 SEHNR and CDR2 FQNEAQ come from the germline V gene (reference sequence). The trim removed 5 bases at V and 2 bases at J, leaving 6 bases unmatched. The CDR3 covers 16 residues. Written as DNA, the CDR3 is TGTGCCAGCAGCCGTGGACTAGCGGGTACCACAGATACGCAGTATTTT. It codes for CASSRGLAGTTDTQYF.

This chain connects TRBV5-1 to TRBJ1-1, with D uncertain. V lost 0 bases, J lost 7 bases, and 4 bases lay in between. The CDR3 length is 11 residues. CDR1 and CDR2 (germline): SGHRS, YFSETQ. CDR3 sequence (DNA): TGCGCCAGCAGCTTGGGCAGTGAAGCTTTCTTT. It yields the protein CASSLGSEAFF. The full variable domain, in which reference TRBV5-1 and TRBJ1-1 provide the parts outside the CDR3, is KAGVTQTPRYLIKTRGQQVTLSCSPISGHRSVSWYQQTPGQGLQFLFEYFSETQRNKGNFPGRFSGRQFSNSRSEMNVSTLELGDSALYLCASSLGSEAFFGQGTRLTVV.